The rows below give T cell receptor beta chains drawn from one sample of a study of identical twins. In TCRdb, the 5' RACE reads were re-called with MiXCR into one record per CDR3 protein. The sample gives hundreds of thousands of distinct CDR3 sequences, 8.5% to 9.5% of which show up once; around 0.98% is in the top ten. Separately, the same data were catalogued under a study of yellow fever vaccine responses in identical twins.

Sequences were obtained from PBMCs. The receptor set was obtained from a woman aged 18-29 years in good health. Both conserved end residues are part of each CDR3. The D gene is left open where the match is weak. The size entry is marked missing in some rows and otherwise reads once, few, many or a size class.

j_gene,abundance,v_gene,d_gene,CDR3nt,CDR3aa
TRBJ2-7,few,TRBV20-1,TRBD2,TGCAGTGCTAGAGATTTGCGGGGGGACTACGAGCAGTACTTC,CSARDLRGDYEQYF
TRBJ2-3,-,TRBV19,TRBD2,TGTGCCAGTAGTATCGCACTAGCGAGCACAGATACGCAGTATTTT,CASSIALASTDTQYF
TRBJ2-1,few,TRBV4-3,-,TGCGCCAGCAGCCAAAGGGTGACTTGGGACAATGAGCAGTTCTTC,CASSQRVTWDNEQFF
TRBJ2-7,-,TRBV6-1,TRBD2,TGTGCCAGCACCCAGGGAGGGATGGTGAATTTGAAGCAGTACTTC,CASTQGGMVNLKQYF
TRBJ2-1,few,TRBV4-3,-,TGCGCCAGCAGCCAAGATGGGAGGGGGGGGTACAATGAGCAGTTCTTC,CASSQDGRGGYNEQFF
TRBJ2-7,many,TRBV4-3,TRBD2,TGCGCCAGCAGCCATGGACTAGCGGGAGGGGGTGAGCAGTACTTC,CASSHGLAGGGEQYF
TRBJ2-1,many,TRBV7-9,-,TGTGCCAGCAGCCCACAGGCCCACAATGAGCAGTTCTTC,CASSPQAHNEQFF
TRBJ1-1,few,TRBV27,-,TGTGCCAGCAGTTTCTTTCAGGGAAGCGGCACTGAAGCTTTCTTT,CASSFFQGSGTEAFF
TRBJ2-3,few,TRBV3-1,-,TGTGCCAGCAGCTCCGGCCGTGGGATCAGCACAGATACGCAGTATTTT,CASSSGRGISTDTQYF
TRBJ2-7,-,TRBV6-2/TRBV6-3,-,TGTGCCAGCAGCCACCCCTCAATCTACGAGCAGTACTTC,CASSHPSIYEQYF
TRBJ1-1,few,TRBV29-1,TRBD1,TGCAGCCCGGGACAGTCGAACACTGAAGCTTTCTTT,CSPGQSNTEAFF
TRBJ1-5,many,TRBV6-5,-,TGTGCCAGCAGTTTCGCCCAGGGAAAGCCCCAGCATTTT,CASSFAQGKPQHF
TRBJ2-1,few,TRBV18,TRBD2,TGTGCCAGCTCACCACCGATTCGGGGGGATCAGTTCTTC,CASSPPIRGDQFF
TRBJ2-7,few,TRBV7-9,TRBD2,TGTGCCAGCAGCACCGGGACTAGCGGGAACGAGCAGTACTTC,CASSTGTSGNEQYF
TRBJ2-6,few,TRBV19,TRBD1,TGTGCCAGTAGTACGAGGGACAGTGGGGCCAACGTCCTGACTTTC,CASSTRDSGANVLTF
TRBJ1-1,many,TRBV7-2,TRBD1,TGTGCCAGCAGCTGGGACAGGGGAGGTTATGATGAAGCTTTCTTT,CASSWDRGGYDEAFF
TRBJ2-2,-,TRBV10-3,TRBD2,TGTGCCATCAGTGAGCGGGGAGGGGACACCGGGGAGCTGTTTTTT,CAISERGGDTGELFF
TRBJ1-5,many,TRBV5-1,-,TGCGCCAGCAGTTTGGAGGGCCCCAATCAGCCCCAGCATTTT,CASSLEGPNQPQHF
TRBJ1-1,few,TRBV28,-,TGTGCCAGCCGCCAAGCACAACCGAACACTGAAGCTTTCTTT,CASRQAQPNTEAFF
TRBJ1-2,-,TRBV5-1,-,TGCGCCAGCAGCTTGGTTCCCCTGGGACCTAACTATGGCTACACCTTC,CASSLVPLGPNYGYTF
TRBJ2-2,many,TRBV11-2,TRBD1,TGTGCCAGCAGCTCCCCGGGACAGGGCCACACCGGGGAGCTGTTTTTT,CASSSPGQGHTGELFF
TRBJ1-4,many,TRBV10-1,-,TGCGCCAGCAGCCGGGACACCCGTAATGAAAAACTGTTTTTT,CASSRDTRNEKLFF
TRBJ2-3,-,TRBV7-9,-,TGTGCCAGCAGCTTAGTGGGACTTAGGGTCCCAGATACGCAGTATTTT,CASSLVGLRVPDTQYF
TRBJ2-7,many,TRBV5-1,TRBD2,TGCGCCAGCAGCCGGCTAGCGGGGGAGGACGAGCAGTACTTC,CASSRLAGEDEQYF
TRBJ2-1,many,TRBV7-9,-,TGTGCCAGCAGCTTCCTGAGCACGGATGAGCAGTTCTTC,CASSFLSTDEQFF
TRBJ1-1,few,TRBV7-3,-,TGTGCCAGCAGCTTCCAGATTAACACTGAAGCTTTCTTT,CASSFQINTEAFF
TRBJ2-2,-,TRBV5-1,TRBD2,TGCGCCAGCAGCCGGGGGGGTGACACCGGGGAGCTGTTTTTT,CASSRGGDTGELFF
TRBJ2-7,few,TRBV12-3/TRBV12-4,-,TGTGCCAGCAGTTTACTCAGCGCCTACGAGCAGTACTTC,CASSLLSAYEQYF
TRBJ2-5,few,TRBV20-1,-,TGCAGTGCTAGATACAACCCCCTAGGGGCCGAGACCCAGTACTTC,CSARYNPLGAETQYF
TRBJ2-7,-,TRBV20-1,-,TGCAGTGCTCCTAAGGACTGGTACGGGTACGAGCAGTACTTC,CSAPKDWYGYEQYF
TRBJ1-1,few,TRBV12-3/TRBV12-4,TRBD1,TGTGCCAGCAGTAATCCGGGACAGGGCGGTGAAGCTTTCTTT,CASSNPGQGGEAFF
TRBJ2-7,many,TRBV4-3,TRBD1,TGCGCCAGCAGCCAAGAAGCTATGGACAGGGCCTCCTACGAGCAGTACTTC,CASSQEAMDRASYEQYF
TRBJ2-3,few,TRBV2,TRBD2,TGTGCCAGATCGGGAGGCCCGGATACACCAGATACGCAGTATTTT,CARSGGPDTPDTQYF
TRBJ2-5,-,TRBV9,TRBD2,TGTGCCAGCAGCGTAGCTGTTGCTAGCGGGGGGGCTGGAGAGACCCAGTACTTC,CASSVAVASGGAGETQYF
TRBJ2-1,many,TRBV7-2,TRBD2,TGTGCCAGCAGCTTAGTCGCGGGAGGGCATGAGCAGTTCTTC,CASSLVAGGHEQFF
TRBJ2-3,many,TRBV7-2,TRBD2,TGTGCCAGCAGCCCACCACTAGCGGGGCCCACAGATACGCAGTATTTT,CASSPPLAGPTDTQYF